These T cell receptor beta chains were read from a single sample in a study of T cell responses to AZD1222 COVID-19 vaccine. TCRdb keeps only in-frame clones here, not all; method: immunoSEQ multiplex PCR. The sample contains around 150,000 clones, about 95% of which appear only once. Material: peripheral blood, obtained on day 0 of AZD1222 vaccination. The receptors originated from an adult in good health. Both conserved end residues are part of each CDR3. Each record gives: D gene, clone size, J gene, V gene, CDR3 DNA, CDR3 protein. D genes are given only for firm matches. Part of the rows lack a size; the others show once, few, many or a class for expanded clones.

NA,NA,TRBJ1-1,TRBV10-3,TGTGCCATCACCCTGGACGGGAACACTGAAGCTTTCTTT,CAITLDGNTEAFF
NA,once,TRBJ1-6,TRBV6-5,TGTGCCAGCAGCGAGTCTGGGGCCTATAATTCACCCCTCCACTTT,CASSESGAYNSPLHF
NA,NA,TRBJ1-5,TRBV6-5,TGTGCCAGCAAGTGGACAAATCAGCCCCAGCATTTT,CASKWTNQPQHF
NA,NA,TRBJ2-1,TRBV27,TGTGCCAGCAGTCCCAACGCTTGGTTAAATGAGCAGTTCTTC,CASSPNAWLNEQFF
TRBD2,NA,TRBJ2-1,TRBV19,TGTGCCAGTAGTATACTAGCGGCCGACAATGAGCAGTTCTTC,CASSILAADNEQFF
NA,NA,TRBJ2-7,TRBV20-1,TGCAGTGCCAGTCTGAGCTCGCGCTCCTACGAGCAGTACTTC,CSASLSSRSYEQYF
NA,NA,TRBJ1-2,TRBV2,TGTGCCAGCAGTGAAGCGCGTGTCCCAGCTAACTATGGCTACACCTTC,CASSEARVPANYGYTF
TRBD2,NA,TRBJ2-2,TRBV14,TGTGCCAGCAGCGTGGCGCTAGCGGGCACCGGGGAGCTGTTTTTT,CASSVALAGTGELFF
TRBD2,NA,TRBJ2-1,TRBV19,TGTGCCAGTAGTAAGCGGGGGGATGCCTACAATGAGCAGTTCTTC,CASSKRGDAYNEQFF
NA,NA,TRBJ2-3,TRBV10-3,TGTGCCATCCATACCGGGACTTCTTTAGATACGCAGTATTTT,CAIHTGTSLDTQYF
TRBD2,NA,TRBJ2-2,TRBV5-4,TGTGCCAGCAGCTTAACTGTAGCGGGAAGAATCGCCGGGGAGCTGTTTTTT,CASSLTVAGRIAGELFF
NA,NA,TRBJ1-6,TRBV2,TGTGCCAGCACCACCGGAGGGGGGGCAGGGTCACCCCTCCACTTT,CASTTGGGAGSPLHF
NA,NA,TRBJ1-1,TRBV14,TGTGCCAGCAGCCAAGTCGGGGCACACACTGAAGCTTTCTTT,CASSQVGAHTEAFF
NA,NA,TRBJ1-3,TRBV3-1/TRBV3-2,TGTGCCAGCAGCCAAGATAAGGGCTCGGGAAACACCATATATTTT,CASSQDKGSGNTIYF
TRBD2,NA,TRBJ2-1,TRBV3-1/TRBV3-2,TGTGCCAGCAGCCGAACTAGCGGGCGCTACAATGAGCAGTTCTTC,CASSRTSGRYNEQFF
NA,NA,TRBJ1-4,TRBV7-8,TGTGCCAGCAGCTCGGACAGTAGTAGGGAAAAACTGTTTTTT,CASSSDSSREKLFF
NA,NA,TRBJ1-6,TRBV3-1/TRBV3-2,TGTGCCAGCAGCCAGGGATCACCCCTCCACTTT,CASSQGSPLHF
NA,NA,TRBJ2-7,TRBV7-9,TGTGCCAGCAGCCGATGGTCGCGACAGCCTAGCTCCTACGAGCAGTACTTC,CASSRWSRQPSSYEQYF
NA,NA,TRBJ1-5,TRBV28,TGTGCCAGCAGTCCGGGACGGAAAAATCAGCCCCAGCATTTT,CASSPGRKNQPQHF
NA,NA,TRBJ2-7,TRBV24-1,TGTGCCACCAGTGATTTGGGACGCGACGAGCAGTACTTC,CATSDLGRDEQYF
NA,NA,TRBJ1-3,TRBV5-6,TGTGCCAGCACCGGGACGGGCTCTGGAAACACCATATATTTT,CASTGTGSGNTIYF
NA,NA,TRBJ1-3,TRBV9,TGTGCCAGCAGCGGCGGAATCTCTGGAAACACCATATATTTT,CASSGGISGNTIYF
NA,NA,TRBJ1-2,TRBV7-2,TGTGCCAGCAGCTTAGGGGGTCAGGCAATTAACTATGGCTACACCTTC,CASSLGGQAINYGYTF
NA,NA,TRBJ1-1,TRBV13,TGTGCCAGCAGCTTAGAACAGGACCGACTGGCAGGGAGCACTGAAGCTTTCTTT,CASSLEQDRLAGSTEAFF
NA,NA,TRBJ2-7,TRBV19,TGTGCCAGTAGTATTAGTGGGTCCGGGGGCCACTCCTACGAGCAGTACTTC,CASSISGSGGHSYEQYF
TRBD2,once,TRBJ2-7,TRBV13,TGTGCCAGCACCGTGGGACTAGCGGGAGGCGAGCAGTACTTC,CASTVGLAGGEQYF
NA,NA,TRBJ1-2,TRBV7-2,TGTGCCAGCAGCCCTAGCTCCTCAGGGTGGCACGAGGATGGCTACACCTTC,CASSPSSSGWHEDGYTF
NA,NA,TRBJ2-5,TRBV6-5,TGTGCCAGCAGTTACCGGCAAAGCCAGACCCAGTACTTC,CASSYRQSQTQYF
NA,NA,TRBJ2-3,TRBV7-6,TGTGCCAGCAGCTCCTTAGCGGAGAACACAGATACGCAGTATTTT,CASSSLAENTDTQYF
NA,NA,TRBJ2-1,TRBV29-1,TGCAGCGTACGACTCGCCTACAATGAGCAGTTCTTC,CSVRLAYNEQFF
NA,NA,TRBJ2-5,TRBV27,TGTGCCAGCAGTTTAAAAGGGGGGCCCACAAGGGGGCAAGAGACCCAGTACTTC,CASSLKGGPTRGQETQYF
TRBD1,NA,TRBJ1-2,TRBV9,TGTGCCAGCAGTAAAATTTCGACAGGGTACTATGGCTACACCTTC,CASSKISTGYYGYTF
NA,NA,TRBJ1-2,TRBV6-1,TGTGCCAGCAGTGAAGTGAGGCAGGTCTTC,CASSEVRQVF
NA,NA,TRBJ1-2,TRBV5-6,TGTGCCAGCAGCTGGAGGGGTAATAACTATGGCTACACCTTC,CASSWRGNNYGYTF
NA,NA,TRBJ2-2,TRBV28,TGTGCCAGCAGTATCAGGGTGAACACCGGGGAGCTGTTTTTT,CASSIRVNTGELFF
NA,NA,TRBJ1-2,TRBV5-1,TGCGCCAGCAGCCTTGGGCAGGGTAGCTATGGCTACACCTTC,CASSLGQGSYGYTF